The clone carrying this T cell receptor (beta chain) has a handful of counts. The data were taken from a study of blood T cell repertoires in COVID-19. About the study: There were acute and convalescent COVID-19 samples, and they came from the United States, Italy and Spain.

The germline CDR1 and CDR2 sequences are MNHNY and SVGAGI (reference sequence). CDR3 length equals 14 residues. V lost 6 bases to trimming and J lost 11 bases; unmatched junction nucleotides: 14. Per the original methods: Reference gene primers were amplified, and this amplification served to estimate nucleated cell counts. The repertoire was sequenced with immunoSEQ multiplex PCR; TCRdb's copy has only in-frame clones and lacks some. The V and J calls and clone size are taken from that table; D and trimming were inferred from the DNA. The sample contains 25,000 to 30,000 clones, 84% of which appear only once.

Sequences were obtained from peripheral blood. The chain couples TRBV6-6 to TRBJ1-1; 8 nucleotides match TRBD1. This receptor was taken from a man older than 75 with active COVID-19. CDR3 in amino acids: CASRKEGQVFEAFF. The CDR3 coding sequence is TGTGCCAGCAGGAAGGAGGGACAGGTGTTTGAGGCTTTCTTT.